The rows below give T cell receptor beta chains drawn from one sample of a study of blood T cell repertoires in COVID-19. The assay was immunoSEQ multiplex PCR, and TCRdb's table has in-frame clones only and misses some. Among 300,000 to 350,000 clones listed, over 80% were seen once. The sample was peripheral blood. These receptors originate from a man aged 30-40 years with COVID-19, enrolled during active disease. The CDR3 runs from the conserved cysteine through the conserved F or W. Each record gives: J gene, CDR3 length, D gene, V gene, clone size, CDR3 DNA, CDR3 protein. D genes are given only for firm matches. A row's size may be missing; if present it is once, few, many or a size class.

J: TRBJ2-1; length: 17; D: TRBD1; V: TRBV7-8; size: .; DNA: TGTGCCAGCAGCTTAGAGAGTGGGACAGGGCCCTACAATGAGCAGTTCTTC; CDR3: CASSLESGTGPYNEQFF
J: TRBJ2-3; length: 17; D: TRBD2; V: TRBV30; size: .; DNA: TGTGCCTGGAGTAGGGGCAGACTAGCGAAGAGCACAGATACGCAGTATTTT; CDR3: CAWSRGRLAKSTDTQYF
J: TRBJ1-5; length: 16; D: TRBD1; V: TRBV19; size: few; DNA: TGTGCCAGTAGTATATATGGCAGGGGGAGGACGGAGCCCCAGCATTTT; CDR3: CASSIYGRGRTEPQHF
J: TRBJ2-7; length: 16; D: TRBD1; V: TRBV27; size: .; DNA: TGTGCCAGCAGTTTTAGCGGACAGGGGGCGGACAACGAGCAGTACTTC; CDR3: CASSFSGQGADNEQYF
J: TRBJ1-1; length: 15; D: .; V: TRBV27; size: .; DNA: TGTGCCAGCAGTCACCGGGGACTTCCTGGGGAAAAAGCTTTCTTT; CDR3: CASSHRGLPGEKAFF
J: TRBJ2-7; length: 13; D: .; V: TRBV5-1; size: .; DNA: TGCGCCAGCAGCACCCTGCAGGGGAACGAGCAGTACTTC; CDR3: CASSTLQGNEQYF
J: TRBJ2-7; length: 15; D: TRBD2; V: TRBV9; size: .; DNA: TGTGCCAGCAGCGTAGGGGGACTAGCGGGACCCGAGCAGTACTTC; CDR3: CASSVGGLAGPEQYF
J: TRBJ2-7; length: 14; D: TRBD1; V: TRBV4-3; size: .; DNA: TGCGCCAGCAGCCGGGACAGCAGCTCCTACGAGCAGTACTTC; CDR3: CASSRDSSSYEQYF
J: TRBJ2-7; length: 14; D: TRBD1; V: TRBV6-5; size: .; DNA: TGTGCCAGCCACACCGGGACAGTCTCCTACGAGCAGTACTTC; CDR3: CASHTGTVSYEQYF
J: TRBJ1-3; length: 14; D: .; V: TRBV30; size: .; DNA: TGTGCCTGGATTAAACAGGGAGCTGGAAACACCATATATTTT; CDR3: CAWIKQGAGNTIYF
J: TRBJ1-6; length: 17; D: .; V: TRBV27; size: .; DNA: TGTGCCAGCAGTAAGAGCGGGTCGTTCTCCTATAATTCACCCCTCCACTTT; CDR3: CASSKSGSFSYNSPLHF
J: TRBJ1-4; length: 14; D: TRBD1; V: TRBV2; size: .; DNA: TGTGCCAGCAGTGCTCGACAGGGAGGCGAAAAACTGTTTTTT; CDR3: CASSARQGGEKLFF
J: TRBJ2-2; length: 16; D: .; V: TRBV4-2; size: .; DNA: TGTGCCAGCAGCCAGGGGCTCCCTGTGGGTACCGGGGAGCTGTTTTTT; CDR3: CASSQGLPVGTGELFF
J: TRBJ2-7; length: 16; D: .; V: TRBV5-5; size: medium-sized; DNA: TGTGCCAGCAGCTTGCTGGCGGGGGCCCTGTCCTACGAGCAGTACTTC; CDR3: CASSLLAGALSYEQYF
J: TRBJ2-3; length: 13; D: .; V: TRBV7-3; size: .; DNA: TGTGCCAGCAGCCGCGGGGTCCCAGATACGCAGTATTTT; CDR3: CASSRGVPDTQYF
J: TRBJ2-5; length: 20; D: TRBD2; V: TRBV7-2; size: few; DNA: TGTGCCAGCAGCTTAGCGTTCATGATCGCGGGGACTAGCGGTCAAGAGACCCAGTACTTC; CDR3: CASSLAFMIAGTSGQETQYF